This note documents a single T cell receptor (beta chain) sequence. Its cognate antigen is unknown. This entry comes from a study of cytomegalovirus exposure and HLA in healthy donors. Study-wide background: The study placed around 80% of its roughly 410 genotyped donors in the Caucasian-associated ancestry cluster.

With 60 Vbeta and 13 Jbeta primers, the PCR was carried out. Profiling relied on immunoSEQ multiplex PCR, and the TCRdb table lists in-frame clones only, not all of them. The profile covers some 120,000 clones, with around 75% appearing a single time and over 1.5% taken by the ten largest. The study, taken as a whole, reports: Later analysis associated a missense DCLRE1C variant with TCR beta V- and J-gene trimming. DRB1 showed the most TCR associations and HLA-C the fewest in a later analysis, as rates varied by HLA locus.

This CDR3 is 13 amino acids long. V was trimmed by 0 bases and J by 11 bases, leaving 16 bases between them. CDR1 and CDR2 (germline): GTSNPN, SVGIG (reference sequence). The chain links TRBV30 to TRBJ1-1; D not certain. This sequence originates from a woman aged 18-29 years in good health and CMV-seronegative. What was sequenced was PBMCs. The CDR3, as DNA: TGTGCCTGGAGTGTAGTTGGGCCTCAAGTTGCTTTCTTT. This translates into CAWSVVGPQVAFF.